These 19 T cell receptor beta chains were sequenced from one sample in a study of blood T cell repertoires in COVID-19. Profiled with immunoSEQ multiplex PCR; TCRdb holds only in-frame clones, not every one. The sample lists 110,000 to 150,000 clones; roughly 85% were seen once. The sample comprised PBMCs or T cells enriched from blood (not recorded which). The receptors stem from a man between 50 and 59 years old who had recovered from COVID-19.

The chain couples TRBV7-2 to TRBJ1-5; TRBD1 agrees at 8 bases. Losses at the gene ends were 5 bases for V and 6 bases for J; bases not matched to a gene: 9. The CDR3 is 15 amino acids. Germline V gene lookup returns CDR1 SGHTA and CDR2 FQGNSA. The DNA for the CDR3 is TGTGCCAGCAGCGTCTCCCGGACAGGGTTTCAGCCCCAGCATTTT. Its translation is CASSVSRTGFQPQHF.

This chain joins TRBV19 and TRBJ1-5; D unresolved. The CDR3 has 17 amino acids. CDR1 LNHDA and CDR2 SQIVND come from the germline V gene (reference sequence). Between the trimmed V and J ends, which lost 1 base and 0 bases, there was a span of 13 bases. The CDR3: CASSIVLAAYSNQPQHF. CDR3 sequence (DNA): TGTGCCAGTAGTATAGTCTTGGCAGCGTATAGCAATCAGCCCCAGCATTTT.

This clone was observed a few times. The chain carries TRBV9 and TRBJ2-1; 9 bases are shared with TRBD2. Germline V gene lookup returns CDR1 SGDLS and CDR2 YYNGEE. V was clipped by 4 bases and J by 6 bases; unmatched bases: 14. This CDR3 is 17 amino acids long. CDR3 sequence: CASSPAGRLAGINEQFF. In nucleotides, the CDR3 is TGTGCCAGCAGCCCAGCAGGACGGCTAGCGGGGATCAATGAGCAGTTCTTC.

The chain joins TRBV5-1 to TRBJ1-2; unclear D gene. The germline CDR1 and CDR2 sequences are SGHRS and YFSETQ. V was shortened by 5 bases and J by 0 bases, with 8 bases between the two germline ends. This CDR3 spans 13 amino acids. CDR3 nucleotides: TGCGCCAGCAGAGGAGATTCTAACTATGGCTACACCTTC. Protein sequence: CASRGDSNYGYTF.

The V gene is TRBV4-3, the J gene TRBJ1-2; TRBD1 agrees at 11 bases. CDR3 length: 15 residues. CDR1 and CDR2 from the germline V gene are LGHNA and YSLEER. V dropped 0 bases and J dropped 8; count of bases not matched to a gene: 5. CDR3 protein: CASSQEGTGGLGYTF. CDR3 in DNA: TGCGCCAGCAGCCAAGAAGGGACAGGGGGTTTGGGCTACACCTTC.

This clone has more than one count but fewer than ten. The CDR3 protein is CASSSGPAVGPTQYF. Here the CDR3 DNA reads TGTGCCAGCAGCTCAGGGCCGGCGGTCGGGCCGACGCAGTATTTT. The chain combines TRBV11-2 with TRBJ2-3; perhaps TRBD1 as D (5 bases). Germline V gene sequence: CDR1 SGHAT, CDR2 FQNNGV. The CDR3 consists of 15 residues. V gave up 4 bases and J gave up 9 bases, with 20 bases separating them. Full variable domain (outside the CDR3, taken from reference TRBV11-2 and TRBJ2-3): EAGVAQSPRYKIIEKRQSVAFWCNPISGHATLYWYQQILGQGPKLLIQFQNNGVVDDSQLPKDRFSAERLKGVDSTLKIQPAKLEDSAVYLCASSSGPAVGPTQYFGPGTRLTVL.

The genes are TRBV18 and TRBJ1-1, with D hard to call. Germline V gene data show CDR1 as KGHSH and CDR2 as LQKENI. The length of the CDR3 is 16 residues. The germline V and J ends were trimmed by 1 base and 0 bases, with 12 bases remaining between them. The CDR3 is CASSPRSGIVNTEAFF. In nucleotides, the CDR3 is TGTGCCAGCTCACCACGGAGTGGAATTGTGAACACTGAAGCTTTCTTT.

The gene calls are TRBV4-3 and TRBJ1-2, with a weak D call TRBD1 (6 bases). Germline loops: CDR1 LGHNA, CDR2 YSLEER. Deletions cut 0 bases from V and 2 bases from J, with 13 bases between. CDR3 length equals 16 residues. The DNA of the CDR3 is TGCGCCAGCAGCCAAGATAGGGGGAAGCCAAACTATGGCTACACCTTC. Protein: CASSQDRGKPNYGYTF.

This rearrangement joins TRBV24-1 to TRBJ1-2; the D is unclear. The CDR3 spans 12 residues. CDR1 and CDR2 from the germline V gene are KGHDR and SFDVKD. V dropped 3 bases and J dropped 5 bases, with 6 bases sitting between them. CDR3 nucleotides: TGTGCCACCAGTGATGAAACTTATGGCTACACCTTC. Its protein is CATSDETYGYTF.

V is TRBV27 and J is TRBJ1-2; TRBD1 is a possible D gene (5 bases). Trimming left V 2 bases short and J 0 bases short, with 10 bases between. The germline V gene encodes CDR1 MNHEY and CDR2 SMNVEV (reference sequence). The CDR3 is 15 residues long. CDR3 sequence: CASSLKGRANYGYTF. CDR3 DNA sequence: TGTGCCAGCAGTTTAAAAGGCAGGGCTAACTATGGCTACACCTTC.

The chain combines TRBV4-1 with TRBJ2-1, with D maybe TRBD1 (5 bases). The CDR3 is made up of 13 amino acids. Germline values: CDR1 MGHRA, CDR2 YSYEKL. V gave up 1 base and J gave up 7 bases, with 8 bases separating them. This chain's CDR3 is CASSQVGVNEQFF. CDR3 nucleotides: TGCGCCAGCAGCCAAGTAGGGGTAAATGAGCAGTTCTTC.

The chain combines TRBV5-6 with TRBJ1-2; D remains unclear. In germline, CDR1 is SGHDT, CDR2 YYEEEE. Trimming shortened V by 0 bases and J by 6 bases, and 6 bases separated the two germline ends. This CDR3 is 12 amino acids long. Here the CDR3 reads CASSLGGHGYTF. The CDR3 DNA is TGTGCCAGCAGCTTGGGAGGGCATGGCTACACCTTC.

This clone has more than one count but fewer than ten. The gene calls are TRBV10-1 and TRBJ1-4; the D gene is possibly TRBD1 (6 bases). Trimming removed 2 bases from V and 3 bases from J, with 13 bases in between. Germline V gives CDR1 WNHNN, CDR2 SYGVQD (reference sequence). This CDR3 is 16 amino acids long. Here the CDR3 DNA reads TGCGCCAGCAGTGAGGACAGGTCAGGACCTAATGAAAAACTGTTTTTT. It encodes CASSEDRSGPNEKLFF.

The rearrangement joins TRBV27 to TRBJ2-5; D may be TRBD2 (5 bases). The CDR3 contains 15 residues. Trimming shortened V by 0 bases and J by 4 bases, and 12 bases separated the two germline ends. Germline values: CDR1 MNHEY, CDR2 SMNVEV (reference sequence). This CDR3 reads CASSLSRRSGETQYF. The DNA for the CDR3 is TGTGCCAGCAGTTTATCGAGGAGAAGCGGAGAGACCCAGTACTTC.

The CDR3 DNA follows: TGTGCCAGCAGCCCTACAGACGCAAACTATGGCTACACCTTC. Protein: CASSPTDANYGYTF. The chain employs TRBV5-4 and TRBJ1-2; no definite D call. The germline V gene has CDR1 SGHNT and CDR2 YYREEE (reference sequence). The CDR3 runs to 14 residues. The V end was cut by 4 bases, the J end by 2 bases, with 12 bases between.

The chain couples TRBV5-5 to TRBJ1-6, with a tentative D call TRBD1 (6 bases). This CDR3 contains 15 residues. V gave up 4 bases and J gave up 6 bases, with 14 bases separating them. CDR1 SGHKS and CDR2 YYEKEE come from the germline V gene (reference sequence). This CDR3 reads CASSTLQGFNSPLHF. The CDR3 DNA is TGTGCCAGCAGCACCTTACAGGGTTTTAATTCACCCCTCCACTTT.

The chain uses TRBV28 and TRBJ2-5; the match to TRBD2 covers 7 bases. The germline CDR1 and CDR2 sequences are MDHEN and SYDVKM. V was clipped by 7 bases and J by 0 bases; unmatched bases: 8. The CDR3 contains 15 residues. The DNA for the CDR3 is TGTGCCAGCAACCCGGTGGGAGGGTACCAAGAGACCCAGTACTTC. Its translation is CASNPVGGYQETQYF. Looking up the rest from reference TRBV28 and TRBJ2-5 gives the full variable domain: DVKVTQSSRYLVKRTGEKVFLECVQDMDHENMFWYRQDPGLGLRLIYFSYDVKMKEKGDIPEGYSVSREKKERFSLILESASTNQTSMYLCASNPVGGYQETQYFGPGTRLLVL.

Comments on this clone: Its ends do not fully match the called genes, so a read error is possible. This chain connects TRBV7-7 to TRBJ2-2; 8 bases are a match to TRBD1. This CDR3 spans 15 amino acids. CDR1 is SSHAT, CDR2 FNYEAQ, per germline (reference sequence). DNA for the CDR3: TGTGCTAGCAGATTAACCGGGACAGGCACCGGGGAGCTGTTTTTT. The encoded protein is CASRLTGTGTGELFF.

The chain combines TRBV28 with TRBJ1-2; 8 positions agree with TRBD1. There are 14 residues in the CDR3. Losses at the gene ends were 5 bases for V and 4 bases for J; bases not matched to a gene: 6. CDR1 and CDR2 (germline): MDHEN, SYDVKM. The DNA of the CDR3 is TGTGCCAGCAGTCCGACAGGGGTCGTCTATGGCTACACCTTC. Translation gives CASSPTGVVYGYTF.